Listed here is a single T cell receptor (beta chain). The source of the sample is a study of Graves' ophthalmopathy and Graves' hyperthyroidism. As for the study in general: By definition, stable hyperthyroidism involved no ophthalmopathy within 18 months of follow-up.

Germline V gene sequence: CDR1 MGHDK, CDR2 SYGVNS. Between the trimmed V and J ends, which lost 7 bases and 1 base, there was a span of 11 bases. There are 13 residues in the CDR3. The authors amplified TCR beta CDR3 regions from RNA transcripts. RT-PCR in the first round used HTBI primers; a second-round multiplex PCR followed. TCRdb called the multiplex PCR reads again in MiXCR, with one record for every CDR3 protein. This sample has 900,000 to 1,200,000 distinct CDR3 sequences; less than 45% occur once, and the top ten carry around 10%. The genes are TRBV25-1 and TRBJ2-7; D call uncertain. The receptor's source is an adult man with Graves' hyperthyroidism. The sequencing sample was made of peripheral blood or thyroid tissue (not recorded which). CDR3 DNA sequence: TGTGCCAGCATCAATGCCCGGTCCTACGAGCAGTACTTC. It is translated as CASINARSYEQYF.